This TCR beta chain was obtained from a study of OX40 agonist ivuxolimab in advanced cancers. Study overall: The study treated patients with ivuxolimab, an agonistic anti-OX40 (CD134) antibody. Prior checkpoint blockade (anti-PD-1, anti-PD-L1 or anti-CTLA-4) was permitted; about 40% had it.

The length of the CDR3 is 14 residues. The V end lost 0 bases, the J end lost 5 bases, and 10 bases lay between the germline ends. Germline CDR1 reads MGHRA; CDR2 reads YSYEKL. Baseline, cycle 4 day 1, and cycle 7 day 1 were the blood sampling points. Clones were read by immunoSEQ multiplex PCR, and TCRdb kept only the in-frame ones, dropping some. Of 100,000 or so clones listed, 90% are singletons. The source was CD4+ or CD8+ T cells sorted from blood, collected in a trial of the OX40 agonist ivuxolimab. The source of this sequence is an adult with an advanced solid tumor such as melanoma, head and neck, liver or kidney cancer. The gene calls are TRBV4-1 and TRBJ2-5; no clear D gene. This chain's CDR3 is CASSQDRRMETQYF. The DNA of the CDR3 is TGCGCCAGCAGCCAAGACCGCCGCATGGAGACCCAGTACTTC.